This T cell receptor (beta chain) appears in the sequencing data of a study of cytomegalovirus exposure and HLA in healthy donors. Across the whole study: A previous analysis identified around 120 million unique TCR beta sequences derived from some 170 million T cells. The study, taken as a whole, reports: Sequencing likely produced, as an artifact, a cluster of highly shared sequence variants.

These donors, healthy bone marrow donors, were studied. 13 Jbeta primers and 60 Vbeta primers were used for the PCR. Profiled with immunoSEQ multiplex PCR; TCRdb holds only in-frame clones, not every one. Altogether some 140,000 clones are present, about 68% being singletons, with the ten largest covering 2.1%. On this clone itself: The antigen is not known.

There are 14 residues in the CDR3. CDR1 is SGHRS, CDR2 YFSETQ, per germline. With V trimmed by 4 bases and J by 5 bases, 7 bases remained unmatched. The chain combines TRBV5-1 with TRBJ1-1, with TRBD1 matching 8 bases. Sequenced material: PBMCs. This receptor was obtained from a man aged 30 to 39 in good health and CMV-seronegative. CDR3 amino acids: CASSAGGQGTEAFF. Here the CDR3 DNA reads TGCGCCAGCAGCGCAGGGGGCCAGGGGACTGAAGCTTTCTTT.